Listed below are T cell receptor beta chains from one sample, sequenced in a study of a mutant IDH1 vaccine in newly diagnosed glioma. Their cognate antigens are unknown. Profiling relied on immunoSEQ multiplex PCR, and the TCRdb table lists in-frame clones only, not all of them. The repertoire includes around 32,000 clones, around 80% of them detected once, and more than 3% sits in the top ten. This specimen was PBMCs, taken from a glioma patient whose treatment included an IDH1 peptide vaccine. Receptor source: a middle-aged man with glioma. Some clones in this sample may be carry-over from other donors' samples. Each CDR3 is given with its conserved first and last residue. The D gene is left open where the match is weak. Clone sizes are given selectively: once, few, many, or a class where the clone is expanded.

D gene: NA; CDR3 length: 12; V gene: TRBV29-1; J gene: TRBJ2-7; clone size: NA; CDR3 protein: CSVEKGRYEQYF; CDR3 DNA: TGCAGCGTTGAAAAGGGACGGTACGAGCAGTACTTC
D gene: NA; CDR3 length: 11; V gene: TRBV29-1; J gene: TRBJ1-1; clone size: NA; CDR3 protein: CSGDGGTEAFF; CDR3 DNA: TGCAGCGGCGACGGGGGCACTGAAGCTTTCTTT
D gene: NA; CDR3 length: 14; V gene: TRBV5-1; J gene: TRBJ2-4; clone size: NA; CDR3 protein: CASSLGAAKNIQYF; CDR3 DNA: TGCGCCAGCAGCTTGGGTGCAGCCAAAAACATTCAGTACTTC
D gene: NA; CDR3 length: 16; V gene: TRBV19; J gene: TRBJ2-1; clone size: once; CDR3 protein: CASSIGRPSSYNEQFF; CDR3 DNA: TGTGCCAGTAGTATAGGACGCCCGAGCTCCTACAATGAGCAGTTCTTC
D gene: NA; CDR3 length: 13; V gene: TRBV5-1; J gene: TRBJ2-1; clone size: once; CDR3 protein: CASSLGTLDEQFF; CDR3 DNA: TGCGCCAGCAGCTTAGGGACCCTCGATGAGCAGTTCTTC
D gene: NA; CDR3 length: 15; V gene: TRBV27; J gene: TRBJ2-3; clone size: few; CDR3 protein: CASSYVGQGTDTQYF; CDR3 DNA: TGTGCCAGCAGTTATGTCGGGCAGGGCACAGATACGCAGTATTTT
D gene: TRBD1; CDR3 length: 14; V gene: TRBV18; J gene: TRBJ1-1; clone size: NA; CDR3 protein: CASSYLTGYTEAFF; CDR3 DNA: TGTGCCAGCTCCTACTTGACAGGGTACACTGAAGCTTTCTTT
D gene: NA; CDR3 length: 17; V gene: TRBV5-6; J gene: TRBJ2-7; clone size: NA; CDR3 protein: CASSLAVTQRHSYEQYF; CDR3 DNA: TGTGCCAGCAGCTTGGCAGTGACACAACGCCACTCCTACGAGCAGTACTTC
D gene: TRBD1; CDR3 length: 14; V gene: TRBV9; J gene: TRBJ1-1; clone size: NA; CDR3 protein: CASSLRTGRPEAFF; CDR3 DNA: TGTGCCAGCAGCCTGCGGACAGGGAGGCCTGAAGCTTTCTTT
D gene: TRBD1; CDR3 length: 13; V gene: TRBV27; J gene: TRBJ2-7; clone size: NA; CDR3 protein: CASSDRGIYEQYF; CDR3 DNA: TGTGCCAGCAGTGACAGGGGGATCTACGAGCAGTACTTC
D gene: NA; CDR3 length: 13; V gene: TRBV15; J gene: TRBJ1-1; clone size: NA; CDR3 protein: CATSRDGVTEAFF; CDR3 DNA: TGTGCCACCAGCAGAGACGGGGTGACTGAAGCTTTCTTT
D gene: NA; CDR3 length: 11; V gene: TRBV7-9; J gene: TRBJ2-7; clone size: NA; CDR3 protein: CASSPGYEQYF; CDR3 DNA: TGTGCCAGCAGCCCAGGATACGAGCAGTACTTC
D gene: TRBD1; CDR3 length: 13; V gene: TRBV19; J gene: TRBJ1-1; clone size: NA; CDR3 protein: CASSMDRDTEAFF; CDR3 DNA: TGTGCCAGTAGTATGGACAGGGACACTGAAGCTTTCTTT
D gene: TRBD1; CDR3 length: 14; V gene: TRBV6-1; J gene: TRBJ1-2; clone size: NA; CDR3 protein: CASSFGLQGAGYTF; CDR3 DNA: TGTGCCAGCAGCTTTGGGTTACAGGGGGCTGGCTACACCTTC
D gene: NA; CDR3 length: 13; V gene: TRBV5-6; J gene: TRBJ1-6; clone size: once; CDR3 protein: CASRGRAERSLHF; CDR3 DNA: TGTGCCAGCAGGGGTAGGGCCGAGCGATCCCTCCACTTT
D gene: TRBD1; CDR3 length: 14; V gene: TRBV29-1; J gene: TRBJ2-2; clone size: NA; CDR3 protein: CSVEGTGYTGELFF; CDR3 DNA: TGCAGCGTTGAAGGGACAGGCTACACCGGGGAGCTGTTTTTT
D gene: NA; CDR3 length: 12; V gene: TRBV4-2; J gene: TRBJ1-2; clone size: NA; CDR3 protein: CASSQANYGYTF; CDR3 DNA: TGTGCCAGCAGCCAAGCTAACTATGGCTACACCTTC
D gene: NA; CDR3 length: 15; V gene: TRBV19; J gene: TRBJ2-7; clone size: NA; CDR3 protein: CASSTRRGRNYEQYF; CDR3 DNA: TGTGCCAGTAGTACTCGGAGGGGGAGAAACTACGAGCAGTACTTC
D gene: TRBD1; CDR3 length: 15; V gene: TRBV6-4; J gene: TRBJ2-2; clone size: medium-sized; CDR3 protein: CASSGTGYDTGELFF; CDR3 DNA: TGTGCCAGCAGTGGGACAGGGTACGACACCGGGGAGCTGTTTTTT
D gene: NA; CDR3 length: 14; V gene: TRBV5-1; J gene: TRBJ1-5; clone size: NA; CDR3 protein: CASSLVGGNQPQHF; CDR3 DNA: TGCGCCAGCAGCTTGGTGGGAGGCAATCAGCCCCAGCATTTT
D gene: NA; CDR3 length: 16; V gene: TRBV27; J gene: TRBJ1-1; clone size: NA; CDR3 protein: CASSSISRGRDTEAFF; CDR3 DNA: TGTGCCAGCAGTTCGATAAGTAGGGGTCGGGACACTGAAGCTTTCTTT
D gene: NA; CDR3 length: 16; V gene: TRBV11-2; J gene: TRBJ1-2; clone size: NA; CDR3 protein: CASSLEGGRANYGYTF; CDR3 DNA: TGTGCCAGCAGCTTGGAAGGCGGCAGGGCTAACTATGGCTACACCTTC
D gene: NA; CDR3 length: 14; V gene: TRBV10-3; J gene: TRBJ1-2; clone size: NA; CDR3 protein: CAIREMGTGSGYTF; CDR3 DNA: TGTGCCATCAGGGAGATGGGTACAGGTTCTGGCTACACCTTC
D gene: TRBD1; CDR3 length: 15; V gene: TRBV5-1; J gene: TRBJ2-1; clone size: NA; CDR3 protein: CASSLGQGAYNEQFF; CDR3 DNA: TGCGCCAGCAGCCTAGGACAGGGGGCCTACAATGAGCAGTTCTTC
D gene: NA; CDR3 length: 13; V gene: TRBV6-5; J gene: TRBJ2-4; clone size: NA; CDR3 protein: CASSYSSGKVQYF; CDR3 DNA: TGTGCCAGCAGTTACTCGTCAGGGAAGGTTCAGTACTTC
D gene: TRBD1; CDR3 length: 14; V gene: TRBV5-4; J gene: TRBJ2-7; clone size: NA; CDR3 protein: CASSLGQGAYEQYF; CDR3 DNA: TGTGCCAGCAGCTTAGGACAGGGTGCCTACGAGCAGTACTTC
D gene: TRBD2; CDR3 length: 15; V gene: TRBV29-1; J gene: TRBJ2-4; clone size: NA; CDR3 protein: CSVPGGSASKNIQYF; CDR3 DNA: TGCAGCGTCCCGGGGGGGTCGGCTTCCAAAAACATTCAGTACTTC
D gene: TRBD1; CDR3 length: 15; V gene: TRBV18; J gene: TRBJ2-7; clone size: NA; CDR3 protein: CASSPRDRGLYEQYF; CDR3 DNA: TGTGCCAGCTCACCACGTGACAGGGGACTCTACGAGCAGTACTTC
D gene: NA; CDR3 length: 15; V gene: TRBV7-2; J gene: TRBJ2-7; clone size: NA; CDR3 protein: CASSLSLGSGYEQYF; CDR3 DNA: TGTGCCAGCAGCTTATCGCTGGGCAGTGGATACGAGCAGTACTTC
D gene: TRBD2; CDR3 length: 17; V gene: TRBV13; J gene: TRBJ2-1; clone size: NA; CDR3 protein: CASSLGLGLAYYNEQFF; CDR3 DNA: TGTGCCAGCAGCTTAGGCCTGGGACTAGCATATTACAATGAGCAGTTCTTC
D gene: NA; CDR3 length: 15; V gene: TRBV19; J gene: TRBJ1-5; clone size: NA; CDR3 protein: CASSRRGSSNQPQHF; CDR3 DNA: TGTGCCAGTAGTCGACGGGGGTCTAGCAATCAGCCCCAGCATTTT
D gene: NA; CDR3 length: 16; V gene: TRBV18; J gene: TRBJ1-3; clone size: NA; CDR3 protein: CASSPPGQRGGNTIYF; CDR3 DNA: TGTGCCAGCTCACCTCCCGGACAGCGAGGAGGAAACACCATATATTTT
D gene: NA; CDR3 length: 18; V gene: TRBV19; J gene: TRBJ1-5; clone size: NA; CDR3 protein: CASSIGEKRGARNQPQHF; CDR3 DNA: TGTGCCAGTAGTATAGGGGAGAAGCGGGGGGCCCGCAATCAGCCCCAGCATTTT
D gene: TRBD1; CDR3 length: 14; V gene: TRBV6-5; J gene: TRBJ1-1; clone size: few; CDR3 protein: CASSVGQANTEAFF; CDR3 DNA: TGTGCCAGCAGCGTTGGACAGGCCAACACTGAAGCTTTCTTT
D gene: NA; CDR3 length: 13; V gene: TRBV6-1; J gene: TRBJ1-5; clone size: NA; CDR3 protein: CASSVGFNQPQHF; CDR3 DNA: TGTGCCAGCAGTGTGGGGTTCAATCAGCCCCAGCATTTT
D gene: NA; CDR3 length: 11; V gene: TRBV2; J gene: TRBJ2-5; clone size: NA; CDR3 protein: CASTPGETQYF; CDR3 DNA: TGTGCCAGCACCCCAGGAGAGACCCAGTACTTC
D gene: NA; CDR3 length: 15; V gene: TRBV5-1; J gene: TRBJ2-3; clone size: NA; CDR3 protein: CASSFSRAYTDTQYF; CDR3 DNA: TGCGCCAGCAGCTTTTCCCGGGCCTACACAGATACGCAGTATTTT
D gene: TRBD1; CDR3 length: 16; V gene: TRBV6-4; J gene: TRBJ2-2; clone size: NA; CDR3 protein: CASRRDRGRGTGELFF; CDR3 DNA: TGTGCCAGCAGGCGAGACAGGGGGCGGGGCACCGGGGAGCTGTTTTTT
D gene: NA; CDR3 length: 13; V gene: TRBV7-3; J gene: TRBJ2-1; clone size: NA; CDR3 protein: CASSLTHSDEQFF; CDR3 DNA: TGTGCCAGCAGCTTAACTCATAGCGATGAGCAGTTCTTC
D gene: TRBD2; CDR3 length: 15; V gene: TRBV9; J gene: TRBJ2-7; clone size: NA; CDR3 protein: CASSTGGASSYEQYF; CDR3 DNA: TGTGCCAGCTCGACCGGGGGGGCCAGCTCCTACGAGCAGTACTTC